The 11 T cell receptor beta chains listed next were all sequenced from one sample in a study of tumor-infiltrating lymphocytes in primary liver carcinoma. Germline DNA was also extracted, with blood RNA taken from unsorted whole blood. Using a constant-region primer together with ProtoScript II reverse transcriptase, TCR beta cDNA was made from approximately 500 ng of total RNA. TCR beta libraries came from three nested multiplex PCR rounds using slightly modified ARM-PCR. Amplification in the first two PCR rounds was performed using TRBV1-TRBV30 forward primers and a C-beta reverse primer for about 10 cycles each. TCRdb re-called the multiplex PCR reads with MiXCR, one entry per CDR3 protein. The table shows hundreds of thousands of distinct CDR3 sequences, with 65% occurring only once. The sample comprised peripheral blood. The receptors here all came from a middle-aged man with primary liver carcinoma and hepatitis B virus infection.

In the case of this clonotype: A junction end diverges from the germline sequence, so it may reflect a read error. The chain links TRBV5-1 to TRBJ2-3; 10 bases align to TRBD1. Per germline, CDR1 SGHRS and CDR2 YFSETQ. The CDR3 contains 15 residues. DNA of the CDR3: TGTGCCAGCAGCTTGGACAGGGGGAACACAGATATGCAGTATTTT. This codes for CASSLDRGNTDMQYF. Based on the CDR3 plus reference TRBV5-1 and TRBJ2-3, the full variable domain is KAGVTQTPRYLIKTRGQQVTLSCSPISGHRSVSWYQQTPGQGLQFLFEYFSETQRNKGNFPGRFSGRQFSNSRSEMNVSTLELGDSALYLCASSLDRGNTDMQYFGPGTRLTVL.

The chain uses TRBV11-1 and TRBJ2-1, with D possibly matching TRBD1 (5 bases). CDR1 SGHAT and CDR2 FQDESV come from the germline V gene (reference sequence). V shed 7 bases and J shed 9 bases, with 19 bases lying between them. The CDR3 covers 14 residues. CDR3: CASKMGQGNIEQFF. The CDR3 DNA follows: TGTGCCAGCAAGATGGGGCAGGGTAACATTGAGCAGTTCTTC.

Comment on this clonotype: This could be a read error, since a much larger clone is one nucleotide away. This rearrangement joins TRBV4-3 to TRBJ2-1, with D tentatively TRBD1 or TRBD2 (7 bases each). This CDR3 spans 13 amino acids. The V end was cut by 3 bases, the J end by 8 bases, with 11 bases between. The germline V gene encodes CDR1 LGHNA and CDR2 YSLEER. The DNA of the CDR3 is TGCGCCAGCAGCCATCAGGGGGGGGATGAGCAGTTCTTC. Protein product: CASSHQGGDEQFF.

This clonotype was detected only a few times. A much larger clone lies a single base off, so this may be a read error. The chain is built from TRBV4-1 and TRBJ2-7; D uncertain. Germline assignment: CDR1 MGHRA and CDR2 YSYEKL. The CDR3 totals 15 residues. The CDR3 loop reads CASGQGAAETYEQYF. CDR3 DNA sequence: TGCGCCAGCGGCCAAGGCGCGGCAGAGACCTACGAGCAGTACTTC.

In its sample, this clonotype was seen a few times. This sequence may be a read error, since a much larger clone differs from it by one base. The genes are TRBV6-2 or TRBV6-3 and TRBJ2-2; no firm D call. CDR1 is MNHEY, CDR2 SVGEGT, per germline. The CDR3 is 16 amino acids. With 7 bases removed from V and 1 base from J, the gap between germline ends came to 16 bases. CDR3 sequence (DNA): TGTGCCAGCACCCCCCGCGACGGAGTGAACACCGGGGAGCTGTTTTTT. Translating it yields CASTPRDGVNTGELFF.

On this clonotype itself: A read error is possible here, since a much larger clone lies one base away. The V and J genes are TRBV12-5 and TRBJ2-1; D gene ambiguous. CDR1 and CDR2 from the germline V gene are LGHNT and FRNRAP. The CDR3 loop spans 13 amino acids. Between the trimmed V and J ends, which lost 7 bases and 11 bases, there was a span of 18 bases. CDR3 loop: CASDSDVGLKQFF. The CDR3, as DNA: TGTGCTAGTGATTCCGACGTAGGTCTAAAGCAGTTCTTC. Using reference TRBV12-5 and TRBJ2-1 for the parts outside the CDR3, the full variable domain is DARVTQTPRHKVTEMGQEVTMRCQPILGHNTVFWYRQTMMQGLELLAYFRNRAPLDDSGMPKDRFSAEMPDATLATLKIQPSEPRDSAVYFCASDSDVGLKQFFGPGTRLTVL.

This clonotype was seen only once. CDR3 sequence reads: CANTERGHLDEQYF. In DNA, the CDR3 is TGTGCCAACACCGAGAGGGGACACCTGGACGAGCAGTACTTC. The chain is built from TRBV28 and TRBJ2-7; TRBD1 is a possible D gene (6 bases). Between the trimmed V and J ends, which lost 10 bases and 5 bases, there was a span of 21 bases. Looked up from germline, CDR1 is MDHEN and CDR2 is SYDVKM. This CDR3 comprises 14 residues. Full variable domain (rest looked up from reference TRBV28 and TRBJ2-7): DVKVTQSSRYLVKRTGEKVFLECVQDMDHENMFWYRQDPGLGLRLIYFSYDVKMKEKGDIPEGYSVSREKKERFSLILESASTNQTSMYLCANTERGHLDEQYFGPGTRLTVT.

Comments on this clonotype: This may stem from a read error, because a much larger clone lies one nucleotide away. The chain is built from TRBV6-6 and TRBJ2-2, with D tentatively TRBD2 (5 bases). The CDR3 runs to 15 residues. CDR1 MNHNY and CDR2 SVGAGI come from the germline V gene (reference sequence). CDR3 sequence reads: CASTPSGLDAGVLFF. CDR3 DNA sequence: TGTGCCAGCACCCCCTCGGGTTTGGACGCCGGGGTGCTGTTTTTT.

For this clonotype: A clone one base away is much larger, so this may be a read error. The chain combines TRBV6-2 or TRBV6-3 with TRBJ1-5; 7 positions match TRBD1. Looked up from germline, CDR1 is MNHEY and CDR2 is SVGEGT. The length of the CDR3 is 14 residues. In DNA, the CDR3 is TGTACCAGCAGTCGCCGACAGGGAGATCAGCCCCAGCATTTT. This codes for CTSSRRQGDQPQHF.

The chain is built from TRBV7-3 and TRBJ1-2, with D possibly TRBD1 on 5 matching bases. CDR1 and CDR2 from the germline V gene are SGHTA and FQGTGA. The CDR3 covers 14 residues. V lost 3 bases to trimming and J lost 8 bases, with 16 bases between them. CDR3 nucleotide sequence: TGTGCCAGCAGCTTCCCTGGGACTGCGCAGGGCTACACCTTC. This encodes CASSFPGTAQGYTF.

The CDR3 protein is CASSLSSGRGPDTQYF. CDR3 nucleotide sequence: TGTGCCAGCAGTTTGTCTAGCGGGAGGGGACCAGATACGCAGTATTTT. This chain joins TRBV28 and TRBJ2-3; 12 positions agree with TRBD2. Germline CDR1 reads MDHEN; CDR2 reads SYDVKM. J was trimmed by 4 bases and V by 3 bases; bases with no gene match: 5. The CDR3 is 16 amino acids.